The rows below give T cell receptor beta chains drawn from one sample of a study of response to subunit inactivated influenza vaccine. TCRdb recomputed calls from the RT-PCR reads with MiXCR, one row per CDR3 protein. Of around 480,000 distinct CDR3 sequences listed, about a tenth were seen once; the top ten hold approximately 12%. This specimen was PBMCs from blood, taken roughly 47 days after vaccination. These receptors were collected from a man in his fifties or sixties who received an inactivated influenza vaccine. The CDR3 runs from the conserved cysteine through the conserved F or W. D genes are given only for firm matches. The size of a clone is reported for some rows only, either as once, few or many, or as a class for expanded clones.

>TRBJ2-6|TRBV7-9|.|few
TGTGCCAGCAGCTATCTGGACCGAAGCTCTGGGGCCAACGTCCTGACTTTC
CASSYLDRSSGANVLTF
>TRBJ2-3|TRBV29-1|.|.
TGCAGCGTGGTCCGGGGGAGGGGGGATACGCAGTATTTT
CSVVRGRGDTQYF
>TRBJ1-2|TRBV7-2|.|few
TGTGCCAGCAGCTCGGGGCTCGCTGGCTACACCTTC
CASSSGLAGYTF
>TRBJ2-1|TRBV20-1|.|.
TGCAGTGCTAGTTCCGGGACTTGGGTTCATGAGCAGTTCTTC
CSASSGTWVHEQFF
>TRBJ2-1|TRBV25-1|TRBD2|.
TGTGCCAGCAGTGGTGGACTAGCGGGAGGGTGGTATGAGCAGTTCTTC
CASSGGLAGGWYEQFF
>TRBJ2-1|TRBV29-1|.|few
TGCAGCGTTGTAACTGAGCAGTTCTTC
CSVVTEQFF
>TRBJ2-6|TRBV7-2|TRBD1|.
TGTGCCAGCAGCTCGGGACAGAGAGCTGGGGCCAACGTCCTGACTTTC
CASSSGQRAGANVLTF
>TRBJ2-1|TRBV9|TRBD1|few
TGTGCCAGCAGCGTAGCACCGGGACAGGGGTCCTACAATGAGCAGTTCTTC
CASSVAPGQGSYNEQFF
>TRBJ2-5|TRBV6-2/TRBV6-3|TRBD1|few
TGTGCCAGCAGTGGGGGCCACCGGGACAGGGCCCAGACCCAGTACTTC
CASSGGHRDRAQTQYF
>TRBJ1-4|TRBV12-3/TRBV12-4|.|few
TGTGCCAGCAGTTTGGGCTGGGGCAGGGAAAAACTGTTTTTT
CASSLGWGREKLFF
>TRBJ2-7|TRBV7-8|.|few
TGTGCCAGCAGCTTAGCGAGGAGGGACGAGCAGTACTTC
CASSLARRDEQYF
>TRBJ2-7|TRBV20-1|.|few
TGCAGTGCTAGAACCGCCTCCGAGCAGTACTTC
CSARTASEQYF
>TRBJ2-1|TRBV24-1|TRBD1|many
TGTGCCACCAGTGACCCCACAGGGGGCTTGTGGGGCGAGCAGTTCTTC
CATSDPTGGLWGEQFF
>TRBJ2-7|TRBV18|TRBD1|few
TGTGCCAGCTCACCACCGGGCTTAGGGACAGGGATTTACGAGCAGTACTTC
CASSPPGLGTGIYEQYF
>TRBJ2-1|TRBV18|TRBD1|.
TGTGCCAGCTCAGCGTCGGGACAGAGCTCCTACAATGAGCAGTTCTTC
CASSASGQSSYNEQFF
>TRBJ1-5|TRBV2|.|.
TGTGCCAGCAGTGACGCCGCGGCCTCAAATCAGCCCCAGCATTTT
CASSDAAASNQPQHF
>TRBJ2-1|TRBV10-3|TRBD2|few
TGTGCCATCAGTGGACTAGCGGGGGGAAGTAATGAGCAGTTCTTC
CAISGLAGGSNEQFF
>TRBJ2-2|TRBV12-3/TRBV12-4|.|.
TGTGCCAGCAGTCCCCTTTCGTTCGGGCTGTTTTTT
CASSPLSFGLFF
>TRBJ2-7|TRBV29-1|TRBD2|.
TGCAGCGTTGGAAGACCCGGGACTAGCGGGGACTACGAGCAGTACTTC
CSVGRPGTSGDYEQYF
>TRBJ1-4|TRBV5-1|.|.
TGCGCCAGCAGCCCGGCGGCCGGTTGGGGTGAAAAACTGTTTTTT
CASSPAAGWGEKLFF
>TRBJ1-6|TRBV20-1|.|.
TGCAGTGCTAGCGTGGGGAGCCCTAATTCACCCCTCCACTTT
CSASVGSPNSPLHF
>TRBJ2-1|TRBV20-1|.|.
TGCAGTGCTAACCACAGGCCTAATGAGCAGTTCTTC
CSANHRPNEQFF
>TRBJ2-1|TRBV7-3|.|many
TGTGCCAGCAGCTTAAGCAGGGGTGGCAATGAGCAGTTCTTC
CASSLSRGGNEQFF
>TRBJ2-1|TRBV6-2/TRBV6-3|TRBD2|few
TGTGCCAGCAGTTACACCCAGCGGGGGGACAATGAGCAGTTCTTC
CASSYTQRGDNEQFF
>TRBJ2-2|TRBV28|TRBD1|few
TGTGCCAGCAGTTCGAGGACAGGGGCGGACACCGGGGAGCTGTTTTTT
CASSSRTGADTGELFF
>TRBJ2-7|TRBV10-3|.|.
TGTGCCATCAGTGAGTCGGGCGCCACAGGGATCTACGAGCAGTACTTC
CAISESGATGIYEQYF
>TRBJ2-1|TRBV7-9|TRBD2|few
TGTGCCAGCAGCTTAAGAGCGGGAGGAACTACGAATGAGCAGTTCTTC
CASSLRAGGTTNEQFF
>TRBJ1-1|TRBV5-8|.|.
TGTGCCAGCAGCTTGGGGGCGCGGTTTCAAACTGAAGCTTTCTTT
CASSLGARFQTEAFF
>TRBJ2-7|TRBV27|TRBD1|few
TGTGCCAGCGGTAGACAGCCGGGACAGGGGGCTTACGAGCAGTACTTC
CASGRQPGQGAYEQYF
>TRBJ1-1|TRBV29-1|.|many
TGCAGCGTTGAAACCACGAACACTGAAGCTTTCTTT
CSVETTNTEAFF
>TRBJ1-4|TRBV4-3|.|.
TGCGCCAGCAGCCCCCGTGGAGACCTAGAAAAACTGTTTTTT
CASSPRGDLEKLFF